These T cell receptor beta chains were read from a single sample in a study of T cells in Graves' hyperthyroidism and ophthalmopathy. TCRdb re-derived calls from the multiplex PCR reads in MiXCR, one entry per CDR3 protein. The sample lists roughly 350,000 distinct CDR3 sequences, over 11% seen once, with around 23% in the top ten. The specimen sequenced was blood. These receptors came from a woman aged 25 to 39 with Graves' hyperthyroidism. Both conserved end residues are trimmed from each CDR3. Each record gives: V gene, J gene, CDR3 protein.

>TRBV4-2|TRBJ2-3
ASSQPGLAGGLAGKVDTQY
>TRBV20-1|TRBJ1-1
SASQGAESTEAF
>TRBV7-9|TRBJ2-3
ASSSRQTLTDTQY
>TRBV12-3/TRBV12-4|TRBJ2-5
ASTRGGGAETQY
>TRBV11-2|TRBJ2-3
ASSLRGTTDTQY
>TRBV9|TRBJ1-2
ASSPGTVDGYT
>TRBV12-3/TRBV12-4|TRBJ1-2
ASSTNPSGQGFDGYT
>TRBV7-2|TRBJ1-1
ASSRRNRVAEAF
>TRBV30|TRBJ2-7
AWSVDTPNGQY
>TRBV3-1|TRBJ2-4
ASSLGKTIQY
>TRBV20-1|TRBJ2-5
SARFSFETQY
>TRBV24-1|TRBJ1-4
ADGMGSTNEKLF
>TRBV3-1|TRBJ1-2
ASTLQGAKGYGYT
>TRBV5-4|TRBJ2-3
ASSPARSDTQY
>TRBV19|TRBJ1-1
ASSKNRDTEAF
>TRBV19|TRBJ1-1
ASSDPGPMNTEAF
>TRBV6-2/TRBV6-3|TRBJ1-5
ASSSGTLSNQPQH
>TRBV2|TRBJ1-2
ASSEPRVLYGYT
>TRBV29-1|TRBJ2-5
SVTSGKRETQY
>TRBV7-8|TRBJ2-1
ASSRLAGGYEQF
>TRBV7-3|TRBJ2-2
ASSTIPAGSGRGTGELF
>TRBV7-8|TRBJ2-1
ASSLVRPRGSGNEQF
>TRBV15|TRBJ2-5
ATSLGSRKTQY
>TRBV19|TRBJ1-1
ASSRQGPRTEAF
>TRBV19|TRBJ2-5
ASSPTSGRVGETQY
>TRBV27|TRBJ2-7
ASSWGRSYEQY
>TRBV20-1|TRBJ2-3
SARGRLADVSDTQY
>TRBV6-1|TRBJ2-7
ASSPLTSGGTYEQY
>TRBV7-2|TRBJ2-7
ASSPSGMSYEQY
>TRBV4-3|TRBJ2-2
ASSQDDRQPGTGELF
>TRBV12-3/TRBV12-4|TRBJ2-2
ASSKLLPGTSVPGGELF
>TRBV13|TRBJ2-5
ASSPWRGAETQY
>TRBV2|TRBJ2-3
ASSAQKNTERQY
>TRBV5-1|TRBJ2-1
ASSLGTRNEQF
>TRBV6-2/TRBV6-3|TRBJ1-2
ASSYSRIYGYT
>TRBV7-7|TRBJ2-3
ASSFSPSADTQY
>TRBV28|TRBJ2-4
ASSSRRGAKNIQY
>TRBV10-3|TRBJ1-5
AIRGSRGDQPQH
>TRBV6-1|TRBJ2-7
ASSEVGDSLYEQY
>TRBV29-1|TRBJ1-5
SVREVGNQPQH
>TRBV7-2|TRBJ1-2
ASSSSTGGHGYT
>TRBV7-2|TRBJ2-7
ASSLAAGALYEQY
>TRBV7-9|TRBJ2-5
ASSFWGAETQY
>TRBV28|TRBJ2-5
ASRAPGLAEETQY
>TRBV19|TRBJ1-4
ASSFAPGQTNEKLF
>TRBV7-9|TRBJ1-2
ASSPRFGGLYGYT
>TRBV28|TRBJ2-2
ASSVSRLGTGELF
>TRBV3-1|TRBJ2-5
ASSQRGETQY
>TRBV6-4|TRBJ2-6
ASSYPDRSTGANVLT
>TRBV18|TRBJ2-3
ASSLQGANTDTQY
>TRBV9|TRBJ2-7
ASSARGGTSPSYEQY
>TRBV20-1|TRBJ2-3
SAKGAAGLEDTQY